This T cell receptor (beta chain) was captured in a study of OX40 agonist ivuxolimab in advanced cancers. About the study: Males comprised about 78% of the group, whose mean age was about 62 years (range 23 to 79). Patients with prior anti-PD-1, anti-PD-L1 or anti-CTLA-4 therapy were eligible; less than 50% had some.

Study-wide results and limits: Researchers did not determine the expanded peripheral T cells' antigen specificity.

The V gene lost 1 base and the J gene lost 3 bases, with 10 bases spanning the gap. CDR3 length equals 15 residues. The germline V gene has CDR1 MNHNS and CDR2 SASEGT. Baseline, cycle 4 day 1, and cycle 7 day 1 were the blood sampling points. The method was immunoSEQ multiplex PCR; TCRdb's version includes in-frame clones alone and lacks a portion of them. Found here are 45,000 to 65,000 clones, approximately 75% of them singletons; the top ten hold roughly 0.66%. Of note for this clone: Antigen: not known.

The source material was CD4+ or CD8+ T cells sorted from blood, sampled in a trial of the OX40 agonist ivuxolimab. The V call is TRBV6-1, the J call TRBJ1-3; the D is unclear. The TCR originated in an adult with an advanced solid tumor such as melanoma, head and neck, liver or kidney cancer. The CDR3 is CASSEEGRSGNTIYF. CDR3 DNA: TGTGCCAGCAGTGAAGAGGGCAGGAGTGGAAACACCATATATTTT.